These 16 T cell receptor beta chains share one sample of origin, sequenced in a study of tumor and adjacent non-tumor tissue in lung cancer. This sample's RNA came from whole unsorted tissue. TCRbeta libraries were built with three rounds of nested PCR, modified from ARM-PCR. TCRdb recomputed calls from the multiplex PCR reads with MiXCR, one row per CDR3 protein. The sample holds over 110,000 distinct CDR3 sequences, approximately 64% seen once. The sequenced material came from lung tumor tissue. The source of these receptors is a man aged 55 to 70 with small cell lung cancer.

The chain recombines TRBV12-3 or TRBV12-4 with TRBJ1-1, with no clear D. V was clipped by 6 bases and J by 3 bases, with 8 bases between them. This CDR3 is 12 amino acids long. In DNA form, the CDR3 reads TGTGCCAGCAGGGATCCGTACACTGAAGCTTTCTTT. It specifies CASRDPYTEAFF.

This clonotype was seen a handful of times. This clone may be a read error of a much larger clone one base away. The chain carries TRBV20-1 and TRBJ2-1; TRBD2 matches at 13 bases. The junction had 5 bases not matched to a gene; V was cut back by 7 bases and J by 5 bases. CDR1 is DFQATT, CDR2 SNEGSKA, per germline (reference sequence). The CDR3 covers 14 residues. The CDR3 region is CSVLTSGRHNEQFF. In DNA form, the CDR3 reads TGCAGTGTCCTGACTAGCGGGAGGCACAATGAGCAGTTCTTC.

This clonotype was seen only once. The chain is built from TRBV6-5 and TRBJ2-7; D possibly matches TRBD1 or TRBD2 (6 bases each). CDR3 size: 15 residues. Germline V gene sequence: CDR1 MNHEY, CDR2 SVGAGI. The CDR3 protein is CANSGGLAPGYEQYV. The CDR3 nucleotides read TGTGCCAACAGTGGGGGGCTAGCGCCAGGTTACGAGCAGTACGTC.

With regard to this clonotype: Just one base apart from a much larger clone, this may be a read error. This sequence joins TRBV6-5 and TRBJ1-2; D unclear. Per the germline V gene, CDR1 is MNHEY and CDR2 is SVGAGI. This CDR3 has 10 residues. The CDR3, as DNA: TGTGCCAGTTGGTACTATGGCTACATCTTC. It codes for CASWYYGYIF.

Many counts were recorded for this clonotype. The rearrangement uses TRBV5-4 and TRBJ2-3; 7 bases match TRBD2. CDR1 is SGHNT and CDR2 is YYREEE in the germline V gene (reference sequence). This CDR3 is 14 amino acids long. Trimming removed 4 bases from V and 0 bases from J; junction bases left unmatched: 2. Written as DNA, the CDR3 is TGTGCCAGCAGCCTTAGCGGGAGCACAGATACGCAGTATTTT. It specifies CASSLSGSTDTQYF.

Ten or more counts support this clonotype. V and J are TRBV6-2 or TRBV6-3 and TRBJ2-1, with D hard to call. This CDR3 region has 17 residues. The V and J ends lost 7 bases and 1 base respectively, with 20 bases between them. Germline CDR1 reads MNHEY; CDR2 reads SVGEGT. CDR3 DNA: TGTGCCAGCAAGGAGCCCTACCAGAGAAGGTCCTACAATGAGCAGTTCTTC. Protein product: CASKEPYQRRSYNEQFF.

The count of this clonotype is one. A read error may account for a junction end that differs from germline. The V call is TRBV6-1, the J call TRBJ2-1; 7 bases match TRBD2. The CDR3 is 15 residues long. Germline V gene lookup returns CDR1 MNHNS and CDR2 SASEGT. CDR3 protein: CASSGLVGVYSEQFF. The CDR3 DNA follows: TGTGCCAGTAGTGGACTAGTGGGGGTCTATAGTGAGCAGTTCTTC.

This clonotype was detected once. An end of the junction does not agree with germline; a read error may underlie this. This sequence joins TRBV20-1 and TRBJ2-1; 7 bases fit TRBD2. This CDR3 region has 12 residues. Germline loops: CDR1 DFQATT, CDR2 SNEGSKA (reference sequence). Written as DNA, the CDR3 is TGCAGTTCTGGGACCCGGGAGGATGAGCAATTCTTC. This encodes CSSGTREDEQFF.

For the CDR3, the DNA is TGTGCCAGCAGCTCAAGACTAGCGGGAGAAGAGACCCAGTACTTC. It encodes CASSSRLAGEETQYF. The rearrangement joins TRBV4-2 to TRBJ2-5; 12 bases agree with TRBD2. The CDR3 contains 15 residues. Trimming at V came to 5 bases and at J to 3 bases, leaving 4 bases not matched to a gene. The germline V gene encodes CDR1 LGHNA and CDR2 YNFKEQ.

As regards this clonotype: One end of the junction does not line up with germline, which may come from a read error. This sequence joins TRBV6-6 and TRBJ2-5; 10 bases are a match to TRBD2. The CDR3 runs 16 residues. The germline V gene has CDR1 MNHNY and CDR2 SVGAGI (reference sequence). CDR3 loop: CASRLSLAGYQENQYF. CDR3 nucleotides: TGTGCCAGCAGGTTATCACTAGCGGGGTACCAAGAGAACCAGTACTTC.

With regard to this clonotype: Without the conserved terminal phenylalanine or tryptophan, this CDR3 likely stems from a read error. J is TRBJ1-2 and V is TRBV5-4; D is undetermined. Germline assignment: CDR1 SGHNT and CDR2 YYREEE (reference sequence). The V and J ends lost 2 bases and 4 bases respectively, with 9 bases between them. This CDR3 contains 13 residues. The CDR3 coding sequence is TGTGCCAGCAGCTTTTGGGAAGGCTATGGCTACACCTTA. This encodes CASSFWEGYGYTL.

Worth noting for this clonotype: One end of the junction varies from germline; a read error may be responsible. CDR3 DNA: TGTGCCAGCATCTTAGATCACTCGAGCAATGAGCAGTTTTTC. Its protein product is CASILDHSSNEQFF. The V call is TRBV11-3, the J call TRBJ2-1; no firm D call. Looked up from germline, CDR1 is SGHNT and CDR2 is YENEEA. The CDR3 has 14 amino acids.

The chain carries TRBV11-3 and TRBJ2-1, with D possibly being TRBD2 (6 bases). CDR1 is SGHNT, CDR2 YENEEA, per germline. The CDR3 consists of 13 residues. The V gene lost 1 base and the J gene lost 8 bases, with 9 bases spanning the gap. The CDR3 loop is CASSLGGVDEQFF. CDR3 DNA sequence: TGTGCCAGCAGCTTAGGGGGGGTGGATGAGCAGTTCTTC.

A remark on this clonotype: Mismatch with germline at one junction end may stem from a read error. The chain carries TRBV20-1 and TRBJ1-6; D is unresolved. CDR1 is DFQATT and CDR2 is SNEGSKA in the germline V gene (reference sequence). The CDR3 totals 15 residues. The CDR3 coding sequence is TGCAGTGCTAGAGATCAGGCAGCGGAATCTTCACCCCTCCATTTT. This encodes CSARDQAAESSPLHF.

As regards this clonotype: A read error is likely, as this CDR3 ends without the conserved phenylalanine or tryptophan. This sequence joins TRBV5-1 and TRBJ2-1, with 7 bases identical to TRBD2. This CDR3 region has 14 residues. Germline-derived CDR1 and CDR2 are SGHRS and YFSETQ. Written as DNA, the CDR3 is TGCGCCAGCAGGACGGGCGGGGGTTACAATGAACAGTTCTAC. Translation gives CASRTGGGYNEQFY.

Comment on this clonotype: The junction departs from the called germline gene at one end, perhaps through a read error. This CDR3 reads CVSSLTALAGGGVPEFF. CDR3 nucleotide sequence: TGTGTCAGCAGCTTAACAGCGTTAGCGGGAGGTGGAGTCCCAGAGTTCTTC. V is TRBV11-2 and J is TRBJ2-1, with 10 bases matching TRBD2. Germline V gene sequence: CDR1 SGHAT, CDR2 FQNNGV. The CDR3 is made up of 17 amino acids. Complete variable domain (other parts from reference TRBV11-2 and TRBJ2-1): EAGVAQSPRYKIIEKRQSVAFWCNPISGHATLYWYQQILGQGPKLLIQFQNNGVVDDSQLPKDRFSAERLKGVDSTLKIQPAKLEDSAVYLCVSSLTALAGGGVPEFFGPGTRLTVL.